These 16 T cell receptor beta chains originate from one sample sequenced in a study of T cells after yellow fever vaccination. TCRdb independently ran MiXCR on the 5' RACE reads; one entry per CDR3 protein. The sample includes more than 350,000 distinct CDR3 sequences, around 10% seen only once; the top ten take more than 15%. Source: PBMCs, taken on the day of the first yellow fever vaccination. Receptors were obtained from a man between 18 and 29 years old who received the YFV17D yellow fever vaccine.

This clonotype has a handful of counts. The CDR3 loop is CASRPTSGGAGSPDTQYF. The CDR3, as DNA: TGTGCCAGCAGACCCACTAGCGGGGGGGCAGGCAGCCCAGATACGCAGTATTTT. The chain joins TRBV5-6 to TRBJ2-3, with 13 bases lining up with TRBD2. The length of the CDR3 is 18 residues. Trimming cost V 5 bases and J 4 bases; bases outside gene matches: 13. Germline V gives CDR1 SGHDT, CDR2 YYEEEE.

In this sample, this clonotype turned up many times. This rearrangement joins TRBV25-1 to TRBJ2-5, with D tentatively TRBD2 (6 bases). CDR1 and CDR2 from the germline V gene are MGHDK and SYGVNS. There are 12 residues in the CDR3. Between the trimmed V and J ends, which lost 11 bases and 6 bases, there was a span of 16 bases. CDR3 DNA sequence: TGTGCCGCAGGAGAGGGGAGGCAGACCCAGTACTTC. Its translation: CAAGEGRQTQYF.

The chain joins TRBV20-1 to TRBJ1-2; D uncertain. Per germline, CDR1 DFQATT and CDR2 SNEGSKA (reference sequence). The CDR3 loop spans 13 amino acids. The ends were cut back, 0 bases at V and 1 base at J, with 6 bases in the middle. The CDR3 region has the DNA TGCAGTGCTAGAGATTTTAATAACTATGGCTACACCTTC. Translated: CSARDFNNYGYTF.

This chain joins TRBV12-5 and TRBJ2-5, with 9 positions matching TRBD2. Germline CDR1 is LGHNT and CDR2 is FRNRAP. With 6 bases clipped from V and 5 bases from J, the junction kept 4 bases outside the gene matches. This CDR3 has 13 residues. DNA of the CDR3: TGTGCTAGTGGCTTTAGCGGGGGTGAGACCCAGTACTTC. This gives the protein CASGFSGGETQYF.

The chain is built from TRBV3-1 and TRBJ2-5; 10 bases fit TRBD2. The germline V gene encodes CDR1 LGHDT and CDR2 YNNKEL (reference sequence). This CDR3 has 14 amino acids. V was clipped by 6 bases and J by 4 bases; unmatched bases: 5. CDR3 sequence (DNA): TGTGCCAGCAGTTTTCTAGCGGGGGTAGAGACCCAGTACTTC. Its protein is CASSFLAGVETQYF.

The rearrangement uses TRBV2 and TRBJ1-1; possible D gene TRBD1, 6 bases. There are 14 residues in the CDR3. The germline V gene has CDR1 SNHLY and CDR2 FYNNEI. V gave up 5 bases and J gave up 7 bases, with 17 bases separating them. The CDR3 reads CASSPTGGGSEAFF. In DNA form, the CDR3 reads TGTGCCAGCAGTCCGACAGGAGGGGGGAGTGAAGCTTTCTTT.

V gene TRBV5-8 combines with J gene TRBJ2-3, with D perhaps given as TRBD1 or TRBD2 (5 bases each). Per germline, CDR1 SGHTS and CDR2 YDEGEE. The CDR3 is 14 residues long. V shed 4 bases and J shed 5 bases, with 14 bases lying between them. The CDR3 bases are TGTGCCAGCAGCCCGGTGCGAGGGGAAGATACGCAGTATTTT. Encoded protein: CASSPVRGEDTQYF. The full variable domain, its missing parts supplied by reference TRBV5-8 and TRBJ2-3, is EAGVTQSPTHLIKTRGQQATLRCSPISGHTSVYWYQQALGLGLQFLLWYDEGEERNRGNFPPRFSGRQFPNYSSELNVNALELEDSALYLCASSPVRGEDTQYFGPGTRLTVL.

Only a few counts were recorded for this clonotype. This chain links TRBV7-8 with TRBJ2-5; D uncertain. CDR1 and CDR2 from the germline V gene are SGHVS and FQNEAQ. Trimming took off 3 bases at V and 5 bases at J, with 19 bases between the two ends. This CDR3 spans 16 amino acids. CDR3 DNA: TGTGCCAGCAGCTTTGGCAGGACCCGTTTTGGGGAGACCCAGTACTTC. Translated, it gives CASSFGRTRFGETQYF.

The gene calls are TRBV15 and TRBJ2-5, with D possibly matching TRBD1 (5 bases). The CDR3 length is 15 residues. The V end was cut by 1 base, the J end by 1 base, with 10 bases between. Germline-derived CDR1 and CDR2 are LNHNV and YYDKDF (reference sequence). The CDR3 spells CATSRGGGAQETQYF. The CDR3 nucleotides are TGTGCCACCAGCAGAGGCGGTGGGGCCCAAGAGACCCAGTACTTC.

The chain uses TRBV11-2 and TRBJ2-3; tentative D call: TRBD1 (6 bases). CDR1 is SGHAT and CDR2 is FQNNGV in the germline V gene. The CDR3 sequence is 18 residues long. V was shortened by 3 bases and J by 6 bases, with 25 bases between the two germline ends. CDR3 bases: TGTGCCAGCAGCTTGGGGGCGCGGTCGTTGGGGTCGTCTGATACGCAGTATTTT. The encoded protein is CASSLGARSLGSSDTQYF.

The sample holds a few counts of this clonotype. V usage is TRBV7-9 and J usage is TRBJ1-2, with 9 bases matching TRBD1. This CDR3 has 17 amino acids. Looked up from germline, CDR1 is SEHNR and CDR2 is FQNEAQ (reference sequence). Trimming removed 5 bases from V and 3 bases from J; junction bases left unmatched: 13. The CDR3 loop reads CASSMGATGGQDYGYTF. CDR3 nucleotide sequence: TGTGCCAGCAGCATGGGTGCCACAGGGGGCCAAGACTATGGCTACACCTTC. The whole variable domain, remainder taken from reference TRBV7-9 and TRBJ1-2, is DTGVSQNPRHKITKRGQNVTFRCDPISEHNRLYWYRQTLGQGPEFLTYFQNEAQLEKSRLLSDRFSAERPKGSFSTLEIQRTEQGDSAMYLCASSMGATGGQDYGYTFGSGTRLTVV.

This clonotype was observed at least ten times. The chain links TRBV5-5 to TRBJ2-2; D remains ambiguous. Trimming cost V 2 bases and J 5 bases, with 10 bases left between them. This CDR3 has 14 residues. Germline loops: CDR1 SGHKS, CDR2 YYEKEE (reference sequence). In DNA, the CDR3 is TGTGCCAGCAGCTTTACGGTTCTTACCGGGGAGCTGTTTTTT. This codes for CASSFTVLTGELFF.

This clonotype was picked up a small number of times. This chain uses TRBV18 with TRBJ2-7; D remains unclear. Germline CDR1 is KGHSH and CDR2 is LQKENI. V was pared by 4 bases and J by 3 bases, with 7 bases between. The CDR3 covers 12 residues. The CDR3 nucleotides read TGTGCCAGCTCACAAACAGACTACGAGCAGTACTTC. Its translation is CASSQTDYEQYF. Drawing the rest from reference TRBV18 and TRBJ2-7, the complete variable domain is NAGVMQNPRHLVRRRGQEARLRCSPMKGHSHVYWYRQLPEEGLKFMVYLQKENIIDESGMPKERFSAEFPKEGPSILRIQQVVRGDSAAYFCASSQTDYEQYFGPGTRLTVT.

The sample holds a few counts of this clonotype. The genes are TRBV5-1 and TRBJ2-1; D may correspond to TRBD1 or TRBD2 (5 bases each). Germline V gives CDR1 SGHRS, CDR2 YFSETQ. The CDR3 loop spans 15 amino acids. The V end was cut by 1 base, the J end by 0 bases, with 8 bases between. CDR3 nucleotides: TGCGCCAGCAGCTTGCGGGGCTTCTCCTACAATGAGCAGTTCTTC. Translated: CASSLRGFSYNEQFF.

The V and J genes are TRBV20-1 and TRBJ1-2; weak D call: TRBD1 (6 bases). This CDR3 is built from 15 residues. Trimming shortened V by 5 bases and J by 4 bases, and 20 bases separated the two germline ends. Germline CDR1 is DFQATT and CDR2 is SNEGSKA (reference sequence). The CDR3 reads CSAQPQQGRSYGYTF. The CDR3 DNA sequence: TGCAGTGCTCAGCCCCAGCAGGGGAGGTCCTATGGCTACACCTTC.

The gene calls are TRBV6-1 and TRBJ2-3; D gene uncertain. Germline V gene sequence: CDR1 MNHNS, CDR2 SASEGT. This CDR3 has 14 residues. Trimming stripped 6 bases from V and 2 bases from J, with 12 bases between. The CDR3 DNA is TGTGCCAGCAGCCCCCGAAAAGACACAGATACGCAGTATTTT. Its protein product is CASSPRKDTDTQYF.